Shown below are 32 T cell receptor beta chains from a single sample sequenced in a study of blood T cell repertoires in COVID-19. Sequenced by immunoSEQ multiplex PCR; TCRdb stores in-frame clones only, minus some. This sample carries just under 35,000 clones, about 90% of them seen once, and the ten largest clones take 35% to 50%. Sequenced sample: peripheral blood. The receptor set was obtained from a human donor in a cohort sampled during active COVID-19.

The chain links TRBV29-1 to TRBJ2-7; D is possibly TRBD1 (6 bases). The V gene's germline CDR1 is SQVTM and CDR2 ANQGSEA. The CDR3 has 16 residues. Trimming stripped 4 bases from V and 4 bases from J, with 23 bases between. The CDR3 DNA reads TGCAGCGTTGGTGCGGTGGTCGCCAGGGGAATTTACGAGCAGTACTTC. Translating gives CSVGAVVARGIYEQYF.

The chain uses TRBV7-2 and TRBJ2-2, with TRBD1 matching 7 bases. Trimming cost V 3 bases and J 4 bases; bases outside gene matches: 5. Germline V lookup: CDR1 SGHTA, CDR2 FQGNSA. The CDR3 spans 15 residues. The CDR3 region is CASSLGQSLTGELFF. For the CDR3, the DNA is TGTGCCAGCAGCTTGGGACAGAGTCTCACCGGGGAGCTGTTTTTT. The full variable domain, completed using reference TRBV7-2 and TRBJ2-2, is GAGVSQSPSNKVTEKGKDVELRCDPISGHTALYWYRQSLGQGLEFLIYFQGNSAPDKSGLPSDRFSAERTGGSVSTLTIQRTQQEDSAVYLCASSLGQSLTGELFFGEGSRLTVL.

The count of this clone is one. The chain carries TRBV28 and TRBJ2-7, with D possibly being TRBD2 (6 bases). The length of the CDR3 is 16 residues. Germline CDR1 reads MDHEN; CDR2 reads SYDVKM. The germline V and J ends were trimmed by 6 bases and 5 bases, with 23 bases remaining between them. The CDR3 DNA sequence: TGTGCCAGCAGACAATCGCATTCAGGGCGGGGTCACGAGCAGTACTTC. Translating gives CASRQSHSGRGHEQYF.

This sequence joins TRBV19 and TRBJ2-2; 11 nucleotides align to TRBD1. CDR3 length: 15 residues. Trimming took 5 bases from V and 3 from J; bases not matched to a gene: 2. Germline V lookup: CDR1 LNHDA, CDR2 SQIVND (reference sequence). CDR3: CASSRTGGYTGELFF. In DNA, the CDR3 is TGTGCCAGTAGTCGGACAGGGGGCTACACCGGGGAGCTGTTTTTT.

The chain recombines TRBV6-1 with TRBJ2-7; 10 positions match TRBD2. Unmatched junction bases numbered 12, after V lost 6 bases and J lost 4 bases. The germline gives CDR1 MNHNS, CDR2 SASEGT. This CDR3 has 16 residues. The CDR3 DNA follows: TGTGCCAGCAGAGAACACAATAGCGGGGGGCCTTACGAGCAGTACTTC. Its protein product is CASREHNSGGPYEQYF.

V and J are TRBV7-9 and TRBJ1-5; 8 positions agree with TRBD1. Germline CDR1 and CDR2: SEHNR and FQNEAQ (reference sequence). The V and J ends lost 2 bases and 1 base, in that order; junction bases with no gene match: 1. CDR3 length: 15 amino acids. The CDR3: CASSLQGASNQPQHF. In nucleotides, the CDR3 is TGTGCCAGCAGCTTACAGGGGGCGAGCAATCAGCCCCAGCATTTT.

Only a few counts were recorded for this clone. The CDR3, as DNA: TGTGCCAGCAGCTTTGGTGTCTACACTGAAGCTTTCTTT. Amino acid sequence: CASSFGVYTEAFF. The chain carries TRBV12-1 and TRBJ1-1. TRBV12-1 has pseudogene status. This CDR3 spans 13 amino acids.

This rearrangement joins TRBV7-3 to TRBJ2-6; D is undetermined. The CDR3 runs to 14 residues. V lost 2 bases and J 3 bases, leaving 5 bases between the germline ends. In germline, CDR1 is SGHTA, CDR2 FQGTGA. The CDR3 nucleotides read TGTGCCAGCAGCTTATTTCATGGGGCCAACGTCCTGACTTTC. Encoded protein: CASSLFHGANVLTF.

V and J are TRBV7-9 and TRBJ1-5; D is uncertain. Germline V gene lookup returns CDR1 SEHNR and CDR2 FQNEAQ (reference sequence). This CDR3 has 16 amino acids. With 1 base removed from V and 4 bases from J, the gap between germline ends came to 14 bases. The CDR3 DNA reads TGTGCCAGCAGCTTAGGAGGGTCAGTAACTAATCAGCCCCAGCATTTT. Translating it yields CASSLGGSVTNQPQHF.

This chain joins TRBV28 and TRBJ1-4; 10 positions agree with TRBD1. The CDR3 contains 16 residues. CDR1 and CDR2 (germline): MDHEN, SYDVKM. Germline trimming cut 4 bases from V and 5 bases from J; bases unmatched to any gene: 7. The CDR3 reads CASSSGTGVLNEKLFF. CDR3 sequence (DNA): TGTGCCAGCAGTTCCGGGACAGGGGTATTAAATGAAAAACTGTTTTTT.

This clone showed up just once. The V gene is TRBV24-1, the J gene TRBJ2-3, with TRBD1 as a possible D gene (6 bases). The CDR3 is 12 amino acids. Trimming removed 6 bases from V and 5 bases from J, with 8 bases in between. Germline V CDR1 and CDR2: KGHDR, SFDVKD. CDR3 sequence (DNA): TGTGCCACCAGTTCCAGGGGAGATACGCAGTATTTT. Translation gives CATSSRGDTQYF.

The chain uses TRBV27 and TRBJ1-1; maybe TRBD1 (5 bases). Germline values: CDR1 MNHEY, CDR2 SMNVEV (reference sequence). The CDR3 sequence is 13 residues long. Trimming stripped 4 bases from V and 11 bases from J, with 17 bases between. CDR3 nucleotides: TGTGCCAGCAGTTCGGACGGTTGGGGGGGGGCTTTCTTT. Translated, it gives CASSSDGWGGAFF.

The chain recombines TRBV2 with TRBJ1-4; TRBD1 matches 9 bases. Germline-derived CDR1 and CDR2 are SNHLY and FYNNEI. The CDR3 consists of 14 residues. V lost 6 bases and J lost 6; bases outside the gene matches: 5. The CDR3 sequence: CASRYRGQYEKLFF. DNA for the CDR3: TGTGCCAGCAGGTACAGGGGGCAGTATGAAAAACTGTTTTTT.

The chain uses TRBV5-8 and TRBJ2-5, with TRBD1 as a possible D gene (6 bases). Germline values: CDR1 SGHTS, CDR2 YDEGEE. The CDR3 contains 14 residues. V was clipped by 3 bases and J by 7 bases, with 16 bases between them. CDR3 bases: TGTGCCAGCAGCTACGGACAGTCTTGGGGGACCCAGTACTTC. Protein sequence: CASSYGQSWGTQYF.

The chain combines TRBV9 with TRBJ2-1; 7 positions match TRBD2. CDR1 and CDR2 from the germline V gene are SGDLS and YYNGEE. V was pared by 0 bases and J by 12 bases, with 9 bases of the junction left unmatched. The CDR3 has 14 residues. CDR3 sequence (DNA): TGTGCCAGCAGCGTAGCTCAATGGGGCGGGGGGCAGTTCTTC. This codes for CASSVAQWGGGQFF.

DNA of the CDR3: TGTGCCAGCAGGAGGACAGGGGGGGATGAAAAACTGTTTTTT. This codes for CASRRTGGDEKLFF. This sequence joins TRBV7-9 and TRBJ1-4; 10 bases line up with TRBD1. V lost 6 bases to trimming and J lost 6 bases; unmatched junction nucleotides: 4. CDR1 SEHNR and CDR2 FQNEAQ come from the germline V gene (reference sequence). The CDR3 extends over 14 amino acids.

The chain is built from TRBV18 and TRBJ2-1, with D perhaps matching TRBD1 (6 bases). The length of the CDR3 is 14 residues. Germline CDR1 and CDR2: KGHSH and LQKENI. Trimming cost V 3 bases and J 5 bases, with 11 bases left between them. The CDR3 region has the DNA TGTGCCAGCTCACCTACCGGGACAAACAATGAGCAGTTCTTC. Translating gives CASSPTGTNNEQFF.

The chain joins TRBV27 to TRBJ2-7; 8 nucleotides agree with TRBD2. Unmatched junction bases numbered 11, after V lost 6 bases and J lost 1 base. The V gene's germline CDR1 is MNHEY and CDR2 SMNVEV (reference sequence). The CDR3 runs to 16 residues. DNA of the CDR3: TGTGCCAGCAGAAAAATAGCGGGGAGCTATTCCTACGAGCAGTACTTC. Translating it yields CASRKIAGSYSYEQYF.

This rearrangement joins TRBV9 to TRBJ2-5; a weak D match, TRBD2 (5 bases). The CDR3 spans 14 residues. The germline gives CDR1 SGDLS, CDR2 YYNGEE. The V end was cut by 7 bases, the J end by 3 bases, with 16 bases between. CDR3 amino acids: CASSPTERKETQYF. CDR3 nucleotide sequence: TGTGCCAGCTCACCCACGGAGCGGAAAGAGACCCAGTACTTC.

This clone has just one count. The CDR3 region is CASSLRPISGANVLTF. In DNA, the CDR3 is TGTGCCAGCAGCCTCAGGCCTATCTCTGGGGCCAACGTCCTGACTTTC. The chain employs TRBV7-2 and TRBJ2-6, with unresolved D. The CDR3 is made up of 16 amino acids. Trimming stripped 5 bases from V and 0 bases from J, with 11 bases between. Germline V gives CDR1 SGHTA, CDR2 FQGNSA.

V is TRBV5-1 and J is TRBJ2-2, with no clear D. V was shortened by 4 bases and J by 3 bases, with 16 bases between the two germline ends. CDR3 length: 16 residues. The V gene's germline CDR1 is SGHRS and CDR2 YFSETQ. DNA for the CDR3: TGCGCCAGCAGCGAGAAAGATGGGCGAGACACCGGGGAGCTGTTTTTT. The encoded protein is CASSEKDGRDTGELFF.

V gene TRBV29-1 combines with J gene TRBJ1-1; tentative D call: TRBD1 (6 bases). The V gene lost 4 bases and the J gene lost 1 base, with 7 bases spanning the gap. This CDR3 has 12 residues. Germline V CDR1 and CDR2: SQVTM, ANQGSEA. CDR3 loop: CSVVRGNTEAFF. CDR3 nucleotide sequence: TGCAGCGTTGTCAGGGGGAACACTGAAGCTTTCTTT.

The rearrangement links TRBV11-2 to TRBJ2-5; D unclear. Germline CDR1 is SGHAT and CDR2 is FQNNGV. V was shortened by 8 bases and J by 1 base, with 14 bases between the two germline ends. This CDR3 is built from 14 residues. CDR3 DNA: TGTGCCAGCCTTCTAGGTTCCACCCAAGAGACCCAGTACTTC. It translates to CASLLGSTQETQYF. Together with reference TRBV11-2 and TRBJ2-5, the CDR3 gives the full variable domain: EAGVAQSPRYKIIEKRQSVAFWCNPISGHATLYWYQQILGQGPKLLIQFQNNGVVDDSQLPKDRFSAERLKGVDSTLKIQPAKLEDSAVYLCASLLGSTQETQYFGPGTRLLVL.

This clone occurred once. The CDR3 reads CASSLSYNSPLHF. CDR3 nucleotides: TGTGCCAGCAGCCTGAGTTATAATTCACCCCTCCACTTT. The V call is TRBV5-5, the J call TRBJ1-6, with D uncertain. CDR1 and CDR2 (germline): SGHKS, YYEKEE (reference sequence). This CDR3 region has 13 residues. Trimming pared 4 bases from V and 4 bases from J, leaving 6 bases between.

The gene calls are TRBV10-2 and TRBJ1-5, with 11 bases lining up with TRBD1. Germline V gives CDR1 WSHSY, CDR2 SAAADI. The CDR3 is 16 residues long. V trimming: 4 bases; J trimming: 2 bases; junction bases outside the gene matches: 4. CDR3 bases: TGCGCCAGCAGTGGGACAGGGGGCTTGGGCAATCAGCCCCAGCATTTT. Its protein is CASSGTGGLGNQPQHF.

The genes are TRBV5-5 and TRBJ1-4; TRBD1 aligns across 7 bases. Germline V lookup: CDR1 SGHKS, CDR2 YYEKEE (reference sequence). V shed 4 bases, J shed 0 bases, and the junction held 6 bases outside the gene matches. CDR3 length: 16 residues. CDR3 amino acids: CASSTGQLTTNEKLFF. The CDR3 DNA is TGTGCCAGCAGCACGGGACAGCTTACAACTAATGAAAAACTGTTTTTT.

The chain has TRBV9 and TRBJ2-7, with D unclear. The CDR3 is made up of 13 amino acids. Deletions cut 0 bases from V and 5 bases from J, with 9 bases between. Per germline, CDR1 SGDLS and CDR2 YYNGEE. For the CDR3, the DNA is TGTGCCAGCAGCGTAGCTACCACGAACGAGCAGTACTTC. Translated: CASSVATTNEQYF.

This chain connects TRBV4-1 to TRBJ2-3; tentative D call: TRBD1 (6 bases). The length of the CDR3 is 14 residues. V was clipped by 4 bases and J by 6 bases, with 14 bases between them. In germline, CDR1 is MGHRA, CDR2 YSYEKL. Here the CDR3 reads CASSLTGVPDTQYF. The CDR3, as DNA: TGCGCCAGCAGCCTGACAGGAGTTCCGGATACGCAGTATTTT.

This chain uses TRBV10-3 with TRBJ1-2, with TRBD1 matching 10 bases. Germline-derived CDR1 and CDR2 are ENHRY and SYGVKD. The CDR3 extends over 17 amino acids. The V gene end was trimmed by 7 bases and the J gene end by 4 bases; junction bases not matched to a gene: 15. In nucleotides, the CDR3 is TGTGCCATCAAGGCCGGGACAGGGGATGAGGCGATCTATGGCTACACCTTC. Its translation is CAIKAGTGDEAIYGYTF.

The CDR3 spells CASSFSGQGGPFREKLFF. The CDR3, as DNA: TGCGCCAGCAGCTTCAGTGGACAGGGGGGTCCATTTCGGGAAAAACTGTTTTTT. V and J are TRBV5-1 and TRBJ1-4; 10 nucleotides match TRBD1. V lost 2 bases, J lost 8 bases, and 15 bases stayed unmatched. Per the germline V gene, CDR1 is SGHRS and CDR2 is YFSETQ. The CDR3 is 18 residues long.

The chain recombines TRBV6-6 with TRBJ2-3; D may be TRBD2 (5 bases). Between the trimmed V and J ends, which lost 4 bases and 11 bases, there was a span of 13 bases. This CDR3 contains 12 residues. Germline loops: CDR1 MNHNY, CDR2 SVGAGI (reference sequence). CDR3 in amino acids: CASSSPGLKQYF. DNA for the CDR3: TGTGCCAGCAGTTCACCGGGATTAAAGCAGTATTTT.

V usage is TRBV9 and J usage is TRBJ1-5, with D uncertain. Germline CDR1 reads SGDLS; CDR2 reads YYNGEE. The CDR3 is made up of 15 amino acids. The germline V and J ends were trimmed by 4 bases and 5 bases, with 16 bases remaining between them. The CDR3 loop is CASSPMEAAHQPQHF. CDR3 in DNA: TGTGCCAGCAGCCCGATGGAGGCCGCCCATCAGCCCCAGCATTTT.